A single sample is the source of the 23 T cell receptor beta chains below, sequenced in a study of blood T cell repertoires in COVID-19. The table came from immunoSEQ multiplex PCR; TCRdb's copy has only in-frame clones and leaves some out. The table lists just under 150,000 clones, 87% of them singletons, with over 0.75% in the top ten. Sequencing was carried out using peripheral blood. Receptors were obtained from a woman aged 45-60 years with acute or convalescent COVID-19.

This clone has a handful of counts. The chain carries TRBV27 and TRBJ2-7; TRBD2 aligns across 13 bases. CDR1 is MNHEY, CDR2 SMNVEV, per germline (reference sequence). CDR3 size: 16 residues. Losses at the gene ends were 5 bases for V and 4 bases for J; bases not matched to a gene: 8. CDR3 nucleotides: TGTGCCAGCAGTCCCCGGACTAGCGGGAGAGAATACGAGCAGTACTTC. Amino acid sequence: CASSPRTSGREYEQYF.

The chain employs TRBV7-8 and TRBJ1-1; D possibly corresponds to TRBD1 (6 bases). This CDR3 contains 13 residues. The V gene's germline CDR1 is SGHVS and CDR2 FQNEAQ. Trimming removed 5 bases at V and 6 bases at J, with 13 bases between. CDR3 in amino acids: CASSTYRDAEAFF. The CDR3 coding sequence is TGTGCCAGCAGCACCTACAGGGACGCTGAAGCTTTCTTT.

The rearrangement links TRBV9 to TRBJ1-6, with D possibly TRBD1 on 6 matching bases. The V gene's germline CDR1 is SGDLS and CDR2 YYNGEE. The length of the CDR3 is 15 residues. V lost 3 bases to trimming and J lost 9 bases, with 16 bases between them. CDR3 amino acids: CASSAETGFGSPLHF. CDR3 nucleotide sequence: TGTGCCAGCAGCGCAGAAACAGGGTTTGGTTCACCCCTCCACTTT.

The rearrangement joins TRBV7-9 to TRBJ2-7; D may be TRBD2 (6 bases). The CDR3 runs 13 residues. V lost 0 bases to trimming and J lost 4 bases, with 7 bases between them. From germline, CDR1 is SEHNR and CDR2 FQNEAQ (reference sequence). CDR3 sequence (DNA): TGTGCCAGCAGCTTAGCGGCGGGGTACGAGCAGTACTTC. Its protein product is CASSLAAGYEQYF.

This sequence joins TRBV5-1 and TRBJ2-4, with D possibly matching TRBD2 (6 bases). Germline V lookup: CDR1 SGHRS, CDR2 YFSETQ. The CDR3 contains 15 residues. V lost 5 bases to trimming and J lost 7 bases, with 19 bases between them. CDR3 coding DNA: TGCGCCAGCAGGCCCGTTCTGGCGGGGATGAACATTCAGTACTTC. This gives the protein CASRPVLAGMNIQYF. The whole variable domain, remainder taken from reference TRBV5-1 and TRBJ2-4, is KAGVTQTPRYLIKTRGQQVTLSCSPISGHRSVSWYQQTPGQGLQFLFEYFSETQRNKGNFPGRFSGRQFSNSRSEMNVSTLELGDSALYLCASRPVLAGMNIQYFGAGTRLSVL.

CDR3 residues: CASSLAPNGQPQHF. The CDR3 region has the DNA TGTGCCAGCAGCTTGGCCCCGAACGGTCAGCCCCAGCATTTT. The chain recombines TRBV5-4 with TRBJ1-5; D not resolved. Germline CDR1 is SGHNT and CDR2 is YYREEE (reference sequence). The ends were cut back, 0 bases at V and 6 bases at J, with 10 bases in the middle. The CDR3 contains 14 residues. Complete variable domain (other parts from reference TRBV5-4 and TRBJ1-5): ETGVTQSPTHLIKTRGQQVTLRCSSQSGHNTVSWYQQALGQGPQFIFQYYREEENGRGNFPPRFSGLQFPNYSSELNVNALELDDSALYLCASSLAPNGQPQHFGDGTRLSIL.

This rearrangement joins TRBV5-1 to TRBJ2-7, with 10 positions matching TRBD2. The CDR3 is made up of 17 amino acids. Trimming removed 1 base from V and 0 bases from J; junction bases left unmatched: 7. Germline-derived CDR1 and CDR2 are SGHRS and YFSETQ. The CDR3 here is CASSLRIGTSASYEQYF. In DNA, the CDR3 is TGCGCCAGCAGCTTGAGAATCGGGACTAGCGCCTCCTACGAGCAGTACTTC.

V is TRBV5-1 and J is TRBJ2-6; no clear D. Germline-derived CDR1 and CDR2 are SGHRS and YFSETQ. CDR3 length: 15 residues. Trimming left V 1 base short and J 0 bases short, with 5 bases between. The CDR3, as DNA: TGCGCCAGCAGCTTGACAGACTCTGGGGCCAACGTCCTGACTTTC. This gives the protein CASSLTDSGANVLTF. Using reference TRBV5-1 and TRBJ2-6 for the parts outside the CDR3, the full variable domain is KAGVTQTPRYLIKTRGQQVTLSCSPISGHRSVSWYQQTPGQGLQFLFEYFSETQRNKGNFPGRFSGRQFSNSRSEMNVSTLELGDSALYLCASSLTDSGANVLTFGAGSRLTVL.

This clone has only one observation. This rearrangement joins TRBV10-1 to TRBJ2-7; weak D call: TRBD1 (6 bases). The ends were cut back, 5 bases at V and 2 bases at J, with 13 bases in the middle. Germline CDR1 reads WNHNN; CDR2 reads SYGVQD (reference sequence). The CDR3 covers 14 residues. CDR3 bases: TGCGCCAGCAGTCCCGGGACACCTCCCTACGAGCAGTACTTC. Residues: CASSPGTPPYEQYF.

This clone was detected a few times. The chain uses TRBV24-1 and TRBJ1-2; no definite D call. This CDR3 is 17 amino acids long. Trimming took 10 bases from V and 2 from J, leaving 25 bases between them. CDR1 and CDR2 from the germline V gene are KGHDR and SFDVKD. The CDR3: CATIKRGREDGNYGYTF. Written as DNA, the CDR3 is TGTGCCACTATTAAACGAGGACGGGAGGATGGGAACTATGGCTACACCTTC.

The chain has TRBV11-2 and TRBJ1-2, with 9 bases aligning to TRBD1. V was clipped by 5 bases and J by 7 bases; unmatched bases: 11. Germline loops: CDR1 SGHAT, CDR2 FQNNGV. This CDR3 has 15 residues. CDR3 protein: CASSRYTGGEGGYTF. CDR3 sequence (DNA): TGTGCCAGCAGCAGATATACAGGGGGCGAGGGTGGCTACACCTTC.

The CDR3 DNA follows: TGTGCCAGCAGCCCAACTAAGGTTACAACTAATGAAAAACTGTTTTTT. Translated: CASSPTKVTTNEKLFF. V gene TRBV21-1 combines with J gene TRBJ1-4. TRBV21-1 is termed a pseudogene. CDR3 length: 16 residues.

The genes are TRBV6-1 and TRBJ1-5; D uncertain. The CDR3 sequence is 14 residues long. V was clipped by 3 bases and J by 7 bases, with 13 bases between them. Per germline, CDR1 MNHNS and CDR2 SASEGT. The CDR3 protein is CASSDSGIRQPQHF. The DNA of the CDR3 is TGTGCCAGCAGTGATTCGGGGATTCGCCAGCCCCAGCATTTT.

CDR3 sequence: CASSQRGPAGEETQYF. The DNA for the CDR3 is TGTGCCAGCAGCCAGAGGGGGCCAGCGGGAGAAGAGACCCAGTACTTC. The chain combines TRBV4-2 with TRBJ2-5; maybe TRBD2 (8 bases). Trimming shortened V by 3 bases and J by 3 bases, and 17 bases separated the two germline ends. CDR3 length: 16 residues. Germline values: CDR1 LGHNA, CDR2 YNFKEQ.

A word on this clone: A read error may produce the germline difference seen at one junction end. The chain uses TRBV24-1 and TRBJ2-2; D gene uncertain. CDR1 is KGHDR, CDR2 SFDVKD, per germline. The CDR3 runs to 12 residues. CDR3: CATRDSTGELFF. CDR3 nucleotide sequence: TGTGCCACCAGGGATTCGACCGGGGAGCTGTTTTTT.

The chain joins TRBV2 to TRBJ1-2, with 9 bases matching TRBD1. This CDR3 region has 13 residues. The germline V gene has CDR1 SNHLY and CDR2 FYNNEI. V dropped 10 bases and J dropped 8; count of bases not matched to a gene: 11. The CDR3 region has the DNA TGTGCCACCTGGGACAGGGTGACGGAGGGCTACACCTTC. Translating it yields CATWDRVTEGYTF.

The rearrangement joins TRBV6-5 to TRBJ2-7; the match to TRBD1 covers 8 bases. CDR1 and CDR2 from the germline V gene are MNHEY and SVGAGI. V shed 6 bases, J shed 2 bases, and the junction held 9 bases outside the gene matches. CDR3 length equals 15 residues. The CDR3 loop reads CASSRTGLATYEQYF. CDR3 coding DNA: TGTGCCAGCAGCCGGACAGGGTTGGCAACCTACGAGCAGTACTTC.

The chain couples TRBV29-1 to TRBJ1-1; 8 nucleotides line up with TRBD1. Germline loops: CDR1 SQVTM, CDR2 ANQGSEA. CDR3 length: 14 residues. V was clipped by 6 bases and J by 1 base; unmatched bases: 7. The CDR3 reads CSVAPGQGNTEAFF. The CDR3 nucleotides read TGCAGCGTCGCCCCTGGACAGGGGAACACTGAAGCTTTCTTT.

The V gene is TRBV27, the J gene TRBJ2-4, with 8 bases fitting TRBD2. The V segment lost 6 bases and the J segment 1 base; nucleotides outside the gene matches: 8. The CDR3 covers 16 residues. CDR1 and CDR2 (germline): MNHEY, SMNVEV (reference sequence). For the CDR3, the DNA is TGTGCCAGCAGACAAGGGACTAGTAAGGCCAAAAACATTCAGTACTTC. It codes for CASRQGTSKAKNIQYF.

To note about this clone: The junction departs from germline at one end; a sequencing error may be responsible. V gene TRBV7-9 combines with J gene TRBJ2-1; TRBD2 aligns across 11 bases. Per the germline V gene, CDR1 is SEHNR and CDR2 is FQNEAQ (reference sequence). The length of the CDR3 is 16 residues. The CDR3 nucleotides are TGTGCCGGCAGCCGCAGACTAGCGGGACTCTACAATGAGCAGTTCTTC. Protein sequence: CAGSRRLAGLYNEQFF.

V usage is TRBV11-2 and J usage is TRBJ2-2, with D possibly TRBD1 on 6 matching bases. Deletions cut 3 bases from V and 6 bases from J, with 11 bases between. The germline CDR1 and CDR2 sequences are SGHAT and FQNNGV. The CDR3 runs 14 residues. The CDR3, as DNA: TGTGCCAGCAGCTTCAACAGGGACGCCGGGGAGCTGTTTTTT. Translation: CASSFNRDAGELFF.

The chain uses TRBV3-1 (or the pseudogene TRBV3-2) and TRBJ2-1, with D unresolved. V lost 4 bases and J 0 bases, leaving 4 bases between the germline ends. This CDR3 comprises 13 residues. Germline CDR1 reads LGHDT; CDR2 reads YNNKEL (reference sequence). The CDR3 DNA reads as TGTGCCAGCAGCCTCGGCTCCTACAATGAGCAGTTCTTC. Amino acid sequence: CASSLGSYNEQFF.

The J gene is TRBJ2-2, the V gene TRBV5-1; maybe TRBD1 (5 bases). The CDR3 extends over 15 amino acids. Germline CDR1 and CDR2: SGHRS and YFSETQ. V dropped 5 bases and J dropped 2 bases, with 13 bases sitting between them. The CDR3, as DNA: TGCGCCAGCAGATTATCCCAGGGTAACACCGGGGAGCTGTTTTTT. Amino acids: CASRLSQGNTGELFF.